The 28 T cell receptor beta chains given below trace back to one sample, sequenced in a study of cytomegalovirus exposure and HLA in healthy donors (dated by TCRdb to the late 2010s). The library relied on the immunoSEQ multiplex PCR assay. The multiplex PCR relied on a mix of 60 forward primers for TCR Vbeta segments and 13 reverse primers for TCR Jbeta segments. TCRdb re-hosts the immuneACCESS table, in-frame sequences only. Its copies lack some clones; in the studies checked, an unresolved V gene accounts for under half of them, and the cause for the rest is not known. The sample yields more than 90,000 clones; 69% were counted once. Jointly, the top ten make up 2.7% of the sample. Sequenced: PBMCs. Receptor source: a man aged 45-65 years in good health and CMV-seronegative.

This clone has only one observation. This chain uses TRBV11-2 with TRBJ2-7; TRBD1 aligns across 8 bases. The CDR3 totals 15 residues. After removal of 2 bases from V and 2 bases from J, the junction contained 5 bases not matched to a gene. Germline-derived CDR1 and CDR2 are SGHAT and FQNNGV. The CDR3 DNA reads TGTGCCAGCAGCTTACGCCTGGGACAGGCCTACGAGCAGTACTTC. Translating gives CASSLRLGQAYEQYF.

This chain links TRBV4-1 with TRBJ2-7, with 7 nucleotides matching TRBD2. V trimming: 5 bases; J trimming: 4 bases; junction bases outside the gene matches: 8. The CDR3 consists of 14 residues. Germline V gene sequence: CDR1 MGHRA, CDR2 YSYEKL. CDR3 sequence (DNA): TGCGCCAGCAGCTCTCGGAGGGGAGGGTACGAGCAGTACTTC. Its translation: CASSSRRGGYEQYF.

The chain couples TRBV4-3 to TRBJ2-5, with TRBD1 matching over 8 bases. The germline CDR1 and CDR2 sequences are LGHNA and YSLEER. The length of the CDR3 is 14 residues. The V gene end was trimmed by 0 bases and the J gene end by 6 bases; junction bases not matched to a gene: 3. CDR3 DNA: TGCGCCAGCAGCCAAGACAGGGGGCGGAAGACCCAGTACTTC. Its protein product is CASSQDRGRKTQYF.

The chain is built from TRBV4-3 and TRBJ2-3, with 11 bases aligning to TRBD2. The CDR3 has 16 residues. V shed 4 bases and J 5 bases; nucleotides not matched to a gene: 8. Germline assignment: CDR1 LGHNA and CDR2 YSLEER. The CDR3 region is CASSLSGRAGGDTQYF. DNA of the CDR3: TGCGCCAGCAGCCTTAGCGGGAGGGCGGGAGGAGATACGCAGTATTTT.

This rearrangement joins TRBV7-8 to TRBJ1-1; the D gene is possibly TRBD1 (6 bases). CDR3 size: 16 residues. The germline V and J ends were trimmed by 0 bases and 1 base, with 12 bases remaining between them. Germline CDR1 reads SGHVS; CDR2 reads FQNEAQ. CDR3 sequence reads: CASSLAPGGRNTEAFF. The CDR3 DNA follows: TGTGCCAGCAGCTTAGCGCCGGGGGGCCGGAACACTGAAGCTTTCTTT. Based on the CDR3 plus reference TRBV7-8 and TRBJ1-1, the full variable domain is GAGVSQSPRYKVAKRGQDVALRCDPISGHVSLFWYQQALGQGPEFLTYFQNEAQLDKSGLPSDRFFAERPEGSVSTLKIQRTQQEDSAVYLCASSLAPGGRNTEAFFGQGTRLTVV.

V and J are TRBV10-3 and TRBJ1-4; 10 bases are a match to TRBD1. The CDR3 loop spans 17 amino acids. V lost 10 bases and J lost 0; bases outside the gene matches: 11. Germline V gives CDR1 ENHRY, CDR2 SYGVKD. This CDR3 reads CATAVRDRGPTNEKLFF. CDR3 nucleotide sequence: TGTGCCACCGCCGTCCGGGACAGGGGACCAACTAATGAAAAACTGTTTTTT.

This chain joins TRBV7-9 and TRBJ1-2; TRBD1 aligns across 12 bases. CDR1 SEHNR and CDR2 FQNEAQ come from the germline V gene (reference sequence). The CDR3 contains 16 residues. Trimming removed 5 bases from V and 2 bases from J; junction bases left unmatched: 6. The CDR3 reads CASSHRDRGQNYGYTF. CDR3 in DNA: TGTGCCAGCAGCCACCGGGACAGGGGGCAAAACTATGGCTACACCTTC.

This sequence joins TRBV4-2 and TRBJ2-7; 8 bases agree with TRBD2. The CDR3 covers 19 residues. V trimming: 1 base; J trimming: 5 bases; junction bases outside the gene matches: 19. Germline CDR1 reads LGHNA; CDR2 reads YNFKEQ. The CDR3 DNA follows: TGTGCCAGCAGCCAAGGCCCAGACAGCCTATTCAATAGCGGGAACGAGCAGTACGTC. Translated, it gives CASSQGPDSLFNSGNEQYV.

The chain has TRBV2 and TRBJ2-7; 8 bases match TRBD2. With V trimmed by 6 bases and J by 3 bases, 4 bases remained unmatched. CDR1 is SNHLY and CDR2 is FYNNEI in the germline V gene. This CDR3 has 13 amino acids. This CDR3 is CASSDTSGYEQYV. The CDR3 DNA reads as TGTGCCAGCAGCGATACTAGCGGCTACGAGCAGTACGTC.

This clone was counted a single time. The chain uses TRBV27 and TRBJ2-7, with TRBD2 identical over 14 bases. Germline V CDR1 and CDR2: MNHEY, SMNVEV (reference sequence). The CDR3 consists of 15 residues. V shed 5 bases and J 3 bases; nucleotides not matched to a gene: 3. CDR3 bases: TGTGCCAGCAGTAGGGGACTAGCGGGGGACTACGAGCAGTACTTC. As protein: CASSRGLAGDYEQYF.

J is TRBJ1-1 and V is TRBV28; D is unclear. Germline values: CDR1 MDHEN, CDR2 SYDVKM. This CDR3 comprises 11 residues. V was pared by 6 bases and J by 5 bases, with 7 bases between. The CDR3 sequence is CASRLKTEAFF. CDR3 sequence (DNA): TGTGCCAGCAGACTAAAAACTGAAGCTTTCTTT.

A note on this clone: Other DNA sequences within the sample encode an identical CDR3. The chain recombines TRBV4-1 with TRBJ2-3; a possible D gene is TRBD1 (5 bases). The V gene's germline CDR1 is MGHRA and CDR2 YSYEKL. CDR3 length equals 15 residues. Trimming took 0 bases from V and 4 from J, leaving 11 bases between them. In DNA form, the CDR3 reads TGCGCCAGCAGCCAAGATCGGTGGGGCGCAGATACGCAGTATTTT. Residues: CASSQDRWGADTQYF.

Here the CDR3 reads CASSSGGRTNEKLFF. The CDR3 DNA follows: TGTGCCAGCAGCTCGGGGGGGAGGACTAATGAAAAACTGTTTTTT. The rearrangement uses TRBV9 and TRBJ1-4; D may be TRBD1 (5 bases). Germline V gene sequence: CDR1 SGDLS, CDR2 YYNGEE. CDR3 length: 15 residues. Trimming pared 4 bases from V and 2 bases from J, leaving 12 bases between.

V is TRBV27 and J is TRBJ1-5, with D possibly matching TRBD1 (6 bases). CDR1 MNHEY and CDR2 SMNVEV come from the germline V gene (reference sequence). V lost 5 bases and J lost 5, with 10 bases in between. The CDR3 consists of 13 residues. CDR3 loop: CASSTRTDQPQHF. DNA for the CDR3: TGTGCCAGCAGTACCCGGACAGATCAGCCCCAGCATTTT.

The V and J genes are TRBV9 and TRBJ2-3; 8 nucleotides line up with TRBD2. The CDR3 is 17 residues long. J lost 5 bases, V lost 4 bases, and 15 bases had no gene match. CDR1 and CDR2 (germline): SGDLS, YYNGEE. CDR3 loop: CASSSILAGTTGDTQYF. The CDR3, as DNA: TGTGCCAGCAGCTCAATCTTAGCGGGGACCACTGGAGATACGCAGTATTTT. Full variable domain (outside the CDR3, taken from reference TRBV9 and TRBJ2-3): DSGVTQTPKHLITATGQRVTLRCSPRSGDLSVYWYQQSLDQGLQFLIQYYNGEERAKGNILERFSAQQFPDLHSELNLSSLELGDSALYFCASSSILAGTTGDTQYFGPGTRLTVL.

The J gene is TRBJ2-3, the V gene TRBV29-1; 15 nucleotides line up with TRBD2. J lost 8 bases, V lost 6 bases, and 6 bases had no gene match. The CDR3 covers 14 residues. Germline lookup yields CDR1 SQVTM and CDR2 ANQGSEA. The CDR3 spells CSVRTSGGAPTQYF. The CDR3 DNA sequence: TGCAGCGTCAGGACTAGCGGGGGGGCCCCTACGCAGTATTTT.

The rearrangement uses TRBV13 and TRBJ1-1; no clear D gene. This CDR3 contains 12 residues. Trimming left V 5 bases short and J 3 bases short, with 7 bases between. Germline-derived CDR1 and CDR2 are PRHDT and FYEKMQ (reference sequence). In DNA, the CDR3 is TGTGCCAGCAGCCCCGGGTACACTGAAGCTTTCTTT. It encodes CASSPGYTEAFF.

The chain carries TRBV4-1 and TRBJ2-1, with 10 bases identical to TRBD2. The J segment lost 2 bases and the V segment lost 1 base, leaving 2 bases of the junction unmatched. The germline V gene has CDR1 MGHRA and CDR2 YSYEKL. The length of the CDR3 is 16 residues. The CDR3 sequence: CASSQASGGTYNEQFF. The CDR3 DNA reads as TGCGCCAGCAGCCAAGCTAGCGGGGGCACCTACAATGAGCAGTTCTTC.

This chain joins TRBV9 and TRBJ1-6; 10 nucleotides agree with TRBD1. J was trimmed by 9 bases and V by 4 bases; bases with no gene match: 7. CDR1 is SGDLS, CDR2 YYNGEE, per germline. The CDR3 runs to 15 residues. CDR3 region: CASSFTGQGLSPLHF. As DNA, the CDR3 is TGTGCCAGCAGCTTCACGGGACAGGGGCTTTCACCCCTCCACTTT.

This clone was seen once. The chain recombines TRBV7-2 with TRBJ1-1; 9 positions match TRBD1. J was trimmed by 3 bases and V by 5 bases; bases with no gene match: 4. The length of the CDR3 is 14 residues. Germline lookup yields CDR1 SGHTA and CDR2 FQGNSA. The CDR3 loop is CASSPRTGDTEAFF. The CDR3 bases are TGTGCCAGCAGCCCACGGACAGGGGACACTGAAGCTTTCTTT. Supplemented by reference TRBV7-2 and TRBJ1-1, the full variable domain reads GAGVSQSPSNKVTEKGKDVELRCDPISGHTALYWYRQSLGQGLEFLIYFQGNSAPDKSGLPSDRFSAERTGGSVSTLTIQRTQQEDSAVYLCASSPRTGDTEAFFGQGTRLTVV.

This sequence joins TRBV6-4 and TRBJ1-5, with D hard to call. The V end was cut by 0 bases, the J end by 6 bases, with 9 bases between. In germline, CDR1 is MRHNA, CDR2 SNTAGT. This CDR3 is 14 amino acids long. The CDR3 DNA is TGTGCCAGCAGTGACTCGGTAGGGAGTCAGCCCCAGCATTTT. Protein: CASSDSVGSQPQHF.

This clone was seen more than once but under ten times. This chain joins TRBV7-9 and TRBJ1-4, with a possible D match to TRBD1 (6 bases). Trimming shortened V by 5 bases and J by 8 bases, and 12 bases separated the two germline ends. This CDR3 region has 13 residues. The germline CDR1 and CDR2 sequences are SEHNR and FQNEAQ (reference sequence). The DNA for the CDR3 is TGTGCCAGCAGCCCCAGACAGGCGGAAAAACTGTTTTTT. Translated: CASSPRQAEKLFF.

The genes are TRBV5-1 and TRBJ2-7; possible D gene TRBD1, 7 bases. The CDR3 covers 15 residues. Trimming shortened V by 2 bases and J by 4 bases, and 16 bases separated the two germline ends. The V gene's germline CDR1 is SGHRS and CDR2 YFSETQ. The CDR3 bases are TGCGCCAGCAGCTTAGGGACAGCCCGGGAGTACGAGCAGTACTTC. This translates into CASSLGTAREYEQYF.

The V and J genes are TRBV5-1 and TRBJ2-1, with 15 positions matching TRBD2. From germline, CDR1 is SGHRS and CDR2 YFSETQ. The junction had 6 bases not matched to a gene; V was cut back by 4 bases and J by 4 bases. The CDR3 totals 17 residues. The CDR3 reads CASSPQGTSGGYNEQFF. The CDR3 nucleotides are TGCGCCAGCAGCCCGCAAGGGACTAGCGGGGGGTACAATGAGCAGTTCTTC. Filled out from reference TRBV5-1 and TRBJ2-1, the complete variable domain reads KAGVTQTPRYLIKTRGQQVTLSCSPISGHRSVSWYQQTPGQGLQFLFEYFSETQRNKGNFPGRFSGRQFSNSRSEMNVSTLELGDSALYLCASSPQGTSGGYNEQFFGPGTRLTVL.

The chain combines TRBV7-9 with TRBJ1-3, with a tentative D call TRBD1 (5 bases). Germline CDR1 SEHNR, CDR2 FQNEAQ (reference sequence). Trimming removed 3 bases at V and 0 bases at J, with 12 bases between. The CDR3 contains 16 residues. This chain's CDR3 is CASSLGPIHSGNTIYF. The DNA of the CDR3 is TGTGCCAGCAGCTTGGGGCCAATACACTCTGGAAACACCATATATTTT.

This chain's CDR3 is CASSQVRTGGLTEAFF. In DNA, the CDR3 is TGCGCCAGCAGCCAAGTCCGGACAGGGGGCTTAACTGAAGCTTTCTTT. The chain couples TRBV4-3 to TRBJ1-1; 11 bases line up with TRBD1. This CDR3 has 16 amino acids. V lost 1 base, J lost 5 bases, and 6 bases stayed unmatched. CDR1 and CDR2 (germline): LGHNA, YSLEER.

This clone turned up a few times. This chain joins TRBV4-2 and TRBJ1-2; a possible D gene is TRBD1 (6 bases). Per germline, CDR1 LGHNA and CDR2 YNFKEQ. Trimming stripped 9 bases from V and 3 bases from J, with 20 bases between. This CDR3 comprises 15 residues. CDR3 region: CASQTGGPADYGYTF. As DNA, the CDR3 is TGTGCCAGTCAGACGGGGGGGCCCGCCGACTATGGCTACACCTTC.

This chain links TRBV29-1 with TRBJ1-1; D remains ambiguous. Trimming removed 5 bases at V and 1 base at J, with 8 bases between. This CDR3 has 12 amino acids. Germline V gives CDR1 SQVTM, CDR2 ANQGSEA. The CDR3 DNA follows: TGCAGCGTTAAACACCGGAACACTGAAGCTTTCTTT. Translated, it gives CSVKHRNTEAFF.